This TCR beta chain was sequenced in a study of T cells in tuberculosis (dated by TCRdb to the late 2010s). In the study overall: The study combined CD1B tetramers and high-throughput TCR immunosequencing to characterize T cells specific for the mycobacterial lipid antigen glucose monomycolate (GMM). Active tuberculosis patient PBMC were archived before or within 7 days of starting standard anti-tuberculosis treatment. In a South African clinical cohort, IGRA-negative adolescents, IGRA-positive adolescents with latent tuberculosis and adults with active tuberculosis were compared, with nine to ten people in each group.

The immunoSEQ multiplex PCR assay was used to generate TCR libraries, with TCR-beta and/or TCR-alpha/delta assays applied to each sample. The Illumina high-throughput platform was used to sequence the amplified TCR libraries. The published analysis was carried out like this. Clustering and dimensionality reduction relied on pairwise TCRdist distances among GMM-specific receptors from T cells that were either sorted ex vivo or expanded in vitro. Each clinical repertoire was scored by mean NN-distance, the average TCRdist to the nearest 10% of tetramer-positive reference sequences. GEM TCR motif frequency was calculated as the fraction of unique TCRs that matched known GEM sequences by V/J usage and CDR3 length. Linear discriminant analysis with leave-one-out cross-validation, implemented in scikit-learn, was used to classify active tuberculosis. TCRdb mirrors the immuneACCESS table, restricted to in-frame sequences. Some clones are absent from its copies; in checked studies, under half trace to an unresolved V gene, and the reason for the others is unknown. Clone size and the V and J calls come from that table; the DNA yielded D and trimming. The sample yields about 49,000 clones; more than 90% were counted once. The ten largest make up under 1.5% of the sample.

What the study reported, not specific to this receptor: Smaller NN-distances were partly driven by shorter CDR3-alpha lengths in active tuberculosis patients, and statistical significance was not reached for the TCR-beta difference. With the diverse GMM-specific repertoire as input, a classifier achieved approximately 90% accuracy (AUROC roughly 0.88), whereas GEM motif frequencies as input gave 60% to 70% accuracy. Clinical samples were chosen by availability of cryopreserved specimens, and active tuberculosis cases were adults while controls were adolescents. Compared with IGRA-negative controls, TCR-alpha repertoires from active tuberculosis had smaller mean NN-distances to GMM-specific TCRs, which suggests clonal expansion of these TCRs.

Concerning this clone itself: Its antigen is not yet known. Base qualities are missing; no much larger clone stands one base away.

There are 15 amino acids in the CDR3, from cysteine to phenylalanine inclusive. The only DNA kept is the CDR3, 45 bases in frame from the first base. A distance of 19 bases separates the germline ends of V and J, which lose 5 bases and 6 bases respectively. For CDR1 and CDR2, the germline V gene (reference sequence) lists LNHNV and YYDKDF. The time point label here, explained by the study, means: new active TB diagnosis, blood taken before or within 7 days of starting treatment. Patients with active tuberculosis were defined as newly diagnosed, HIV-seronegative South African adults aged 18 years or older. Confirmation of active tuberculosis came from positive sputum smear microscopy and/or a positive M. tuberculosis culture. Unsorted cryopreserved PBMC were immunosequenced, covering on average around 100,000 T cells per clinical donor.

The sequencing used PBMCs, collected at tuberculosis diagnosis. The rearranged chain carries TRBV15 and TRBJ1-2, and TRBD1 may be the D gene, going by 6 matching bases. The sequence was collected from an adult with tuberculosis. Read as DNA, the sequence is TGTGCCACCAGCGCACAGGGAAGGGCAGGGGATGGCTACACCTTC. This gives the protein CATSAQGRAGDGYTF.